The 6 T cell receptor beta chains in this list originate from one sample, sequenced in a study of cytomegalovirus exposure and HLA in healthy donors. PCR employed 60 Vbeta and 13 Jbeta primers. TCRdb keeps only in-frame clones here, not all; method: immunoSEQ multiplex PCR. The repertoire holds about 110,000 clones, with approximately 80% as singletons. The sample consisted of PBMCs. The origin of the receptors is a man aged 25-45 years in good health and CMV-seropositive.

The genes are TRBV7-9 and TRBJ1-1; a weak D match, TRBD1 (5 bases). Trimming cost V 4 bases and J 7 bases, with 25 bases left between them. The CDR3 totals 17 residues. The germline V gene has CDR1 SEHNR and CDR2 FQNEAQ (reference sequence). CDR3: CASSSLADRRAHREAFF. For the CDR3, the DNA is TGTGCCAGCAGCTCCCTCGCTGACAGACGGGCCCATCGTGAAGCTTTCTTT.

This rearrangement joins TRBV19 to TRBJ1-5; TRBD1 matches 7 bases. The CDR3 spans 15 residues. The V segment lost 7 bases and the J segment 3 bases; nucleotides outside the gene matches: 9. Germline V gene lookup returns CDR1 LNHDA and CDR2 SQIVND (reference sequence). DNA for the CDR3: TGTGCCAGTAACTCCGACAGGGCCCTCAATCAGCCCCAGCATTTT. Amino acid sequence: CASNSDRALNQPQHF.

The chain recombines TRBV2 with TRBJ2-7; TRBD1 matches at 7 bases. The CDR3 consists of 13 residues. The germline CDR1 and CDR2 sequences are SNHLY and FYNNEI. V was pared by 6 bases and J by 2 bases, with 4 bases of the junction left unmatched. The CDR3 region is CASRQGSTYEQYF. The CDR3 coding sequence is TGTGCCAGCAGACAGGGGTCTACCTACGAGCAGTACTTC. Variable domain in full (rest from reference TRBV2 and TRBJ2-7): EPEVTQTPSHQVTQMGQEVILRCVPISNHLYFYWYRQILGQKVEFLVSFYNNEISEKSEIFDDQFSVERPDGSNFTLKIRSTKLEDSAMYFCASRQGSTYEQYFGPGTRLTVT.

The genes are TRBV27 and TRBJ1-5; D may be TRBD1 (5 bases). V gave up 3 bases and J gave up 0 bases, with 9 bases separating them. CDR1 and CDR2 (germline): MNHEY, SMNVEV (reference sequence). The CDR3 runs 15 residues. Written as DNA, the CDR3 is TGTGCCAGCAGTTTTACAGGATTTAGCAATCAGCCCCAGCATTTT. Its translation is CASSFTGFSNQPQHF.

This chain links TRBV11-2 with TRBJ2-7; D gene ambiguous. The V and J ends lost 1 base and 7 bases respectively, with 8 bases between them. This CDR3 region has 12 residues. The germline V gene encodes CDR1 SGHAT and CDR2 FQNNGV. Written as DNA, the CDR3 is TGTGCCAGCAGCTTAGCGCAGGTTGAGCAGTACTTC. Amino acid sequence: CASSLAQVEQYF. Filled out from reference TRBV11-2 and TRBJ2-7, the complete variable domain reads EAGVAQSPRYKIIEKRQSVAFWCNPISGHATLYWYQQILGQGPKLLIQFQNNGVVDDSQLPKDRFSAERLKGVDSTLKIQPAKLEDSAVYLCASSLAQVEQYFGPGTRLTVT.

The J gene is TRBJ2-1, the V gene TRBV30, with 7 bases identical to TRBD2. This CDR3 has 17 residues. Germline V gene sequence: CDR1 GTSNPN, CDR2 SVGIG (reference sequence). J lost 0 bases, V lost 1 base, and 9 bases had no gene match. This CDR3 reads CAWSGTLAASSYNEQFF. The CDR3 DNA sequence: TGTGCCTGGAGTGGCACCCTAGCGGCTAGCTCCTACAATGAGCAGTTCTTC.